Listed below are T cell receptor beta chains from one sample, sequenced in a study of T cells after yellow fever vaccination. From the 5' RACE reads, TCRdb called clonotypes with MiXCR, one entry per CDR3 protein. The repertoire holds some 500,000 distinct CDR3 sequences, with 13% as singletons. The sequences come from PBMCs, collected on the day of the yellow fever booster vaccination. The receptors shown here come from a young man who received the YFV17D yellow fever vaccine. Both conserved end residues are part of each CDR3.

j_gene | v_gene | CDR3aa
TRBJ2-1 | TRBV28 | CASSVIATDNEQFF
TRBJ2-3 | TRBV2 | CASSQTGLAERDTQYF
TRBJ1-2 | TRBV6-2/TRBV6-3 | CASSYGRPANYGYTF
TRBJ2-2 | TRBV6-4 | CASSVTRNTGELFF
TRBJ1-2 | TRBV4-2 | CASSQPSGRNYGYTF
TRBJ2-5 | TRBV30 | CAWSKAGLGRRETQYF
TRBJ2-1 | TRBV3-1 | CASSVGDEQFF
TRBJ2-5 | TRBV20-1 | CSARAREIKETQYF
TRBJ1-5 | TRBV12-3/TRBV12-4 | CASSAGVYQPQHF
TRBJ1-1 | TRBV4-1 | CASSLGGLLQITEAFF
TRBJ2-1 | TRBV4-3 | CASSQRGGYEQFF
TRBJ1-1 | TRBV7-7 | CASSPLGGGTEAFF
TRBJ2-5 | TRBV7-2 | CASSNDRGRQETQYF
TRBJ2-3 | TRBV29-1 | CSVDLVAGAPDTQYF
TRBJ2-2 | TRBV5-6 | CASSPARLGSTGELFF
TRBJ1-2 | TRBV12-3/TRBV12-4 | CASSLDSIYGYTF
TRBJ2-7 | TRBV24-1 | CATSDGGGISYEQYF
TRBJ2-5 | TRBV6-2/TRBV6-3 | CASSPGSKDQLWETQYF
TRBJ1-5 | TRBV6-2/TRBV6-3 | CASSYGTSHQPQHF
TRBJ2-7 | TRBV20-1 | CSATTRARPFIEQYF
TRBJ1-4 | TRBV7-9 | CASTLGGGPTSNEKLFF
TRBJ2-3 | TRBV7-9 | CASSSQADTQYF
TRBJ2-2 | TRBV20-1 | CSARRGSFDTGELFF
TRBJ2-6 | TRBV11-2 | CASSLLPAGGLGANVLTF
TRBJ2-1 | TRBV5-1 | CASSHPDGTSGYNEQFF
TRBJ2-3 | TRBV20-1 | CSARARWLDTQYF
TRBJ1-2 | TRBV3-1 | CASRGSNYGYTF
TRBJ2-2 | TRBV5-1 | CASSLGFGGELFF